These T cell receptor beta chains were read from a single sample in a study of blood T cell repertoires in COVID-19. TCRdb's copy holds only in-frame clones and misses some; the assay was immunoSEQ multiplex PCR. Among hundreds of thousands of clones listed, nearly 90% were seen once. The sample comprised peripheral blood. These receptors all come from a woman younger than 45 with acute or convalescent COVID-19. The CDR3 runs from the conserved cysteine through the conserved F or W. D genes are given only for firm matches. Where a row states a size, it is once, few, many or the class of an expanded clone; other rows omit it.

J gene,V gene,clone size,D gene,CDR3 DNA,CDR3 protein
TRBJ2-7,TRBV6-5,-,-,TGTGCCAGCAGTCCGGACCCCACAGGCCTCTACGAGCAGTACTTC,CASSPDPTGLYEQYF
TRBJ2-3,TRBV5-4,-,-,TGTGCCAGCAGCTTGCTGGTTGGCAGCGCTTTGACAGATACGCAGTATTTT,CASSLLVGSALTDTQYF
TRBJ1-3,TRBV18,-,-,TGTGCCAGCTCACCTCGTGTTCCGGACACTTTCTCTGGAAACACCATATATTTT,CASSPRVPDTFSGNTIYF
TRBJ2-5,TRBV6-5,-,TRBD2,TGTGCCAGCAGTTACCGGATTAGCGGGGAGACCCAGTACTTC,CASSYRISGETQYF
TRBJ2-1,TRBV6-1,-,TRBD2,TGTGCCAGCAGTGCGTCTAGCGGGAGTTCTAGATACAATGAGCAGTTCTTC,CASSASSGSSRYNEQFF
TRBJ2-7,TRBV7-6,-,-,TGTGCCAGCAGCCCCCAAGCGGGCGGGACCTCCTACGAGCAGTACTTC,CASSPQAGGTSYEQYF
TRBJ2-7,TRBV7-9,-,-,TGTGCCAGCTTTTCTTTAGATAATGATGAGCAGTACTTC,CASFSLDNDEQYF
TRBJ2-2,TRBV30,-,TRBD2,TGTGCCTGGAGTGCCATGACTAGCGGGAGGGCCCGGGAGCTGTTTTTT,CAWSAMTSGRARELFF
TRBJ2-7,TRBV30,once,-,TGTGCCTGGGGTACAGGGCTCTACGAGCAGTACTTC,CAWGTGLYEQYF
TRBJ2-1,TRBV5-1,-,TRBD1,TGCGCCAGCAGCTCCTCCGGGACAGATTACAATGAGCAGTTCTTC,CASSSSGTDYNEQFF
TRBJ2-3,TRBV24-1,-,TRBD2,TGTGCCACCAGTGATCCTCCCCGAGCTAGCGGGAAGGTATTGAGAGCAGATACGCAGTATTTT,CATSDPPRASGKVLRADTQYF
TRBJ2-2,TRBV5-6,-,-,TGTGCCAGCAGCGCCCCCTGGGACTTTGGGGCATCGAACACCGGGGAGCTGTTTTTT,CASSAPWDFGASNTGELFF
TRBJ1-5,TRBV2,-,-,TGTGCCAGCAGCGGACAGACCTATAGCAATCAGCCCCAGCATTTT,CASSGQTYSNQPQHF
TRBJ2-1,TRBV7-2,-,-,TGTGCCAGCAGCCTGAGCGTGAGCTCCTACAATGAGCAGTTCTTC,CASSLSVSSYNEQFF
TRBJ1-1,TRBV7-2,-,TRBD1,TGTGCCAGCAGCTACGACAGGGGAGCCACTGAAGCTTTCTTT,CASSYDRGATEAFF
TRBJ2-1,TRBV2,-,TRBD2,TGTGCCAGCCCGCGGACTAGCGGGAGGAGGAATGAGCAGTTCTTC,CASPRTSGRRNEQFF
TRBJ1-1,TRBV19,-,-,TGTGCCAGTAGTATGCGTTCCAGGGCCACTGAAGCTTTCTTT,CASSMRSRATEAFF
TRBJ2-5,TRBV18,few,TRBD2,TGTGCCAGCTCACCACTTCCTAGCGGGGGGGAGACCCAGTACTTC,CASSPLPSGGETQYF
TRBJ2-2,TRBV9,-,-,TGTGCCAGCAGCGTAGTTGCGGGAGGGGAGCTGTTTTTT,CASSVVAGGELFF
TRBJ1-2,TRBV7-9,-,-,TGTGCCAGCAGCTTGGGGTTTGGGGACTTCTATGGCTACACCTTC,CASSLGFGDFYGYTF
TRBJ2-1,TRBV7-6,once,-,TGTGCCAGCAGCTTAGACTATTCCGGGACTGCACCTTCCTACAATGAGCAGTTCTTC,CASSLDYSGTAPSYNEQFF
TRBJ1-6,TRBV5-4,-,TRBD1,TGTGCCAGCAGCGCCGTGGGACAGTTGAATTCACCCCTCCACTTT,CASSAVGQLNSPLHF
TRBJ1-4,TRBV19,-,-,TGTGCCAGTAGTATTGGAGGGGTACTTATTGAAAAACTGTTTTTT,CASSIGGVLIEKLFF
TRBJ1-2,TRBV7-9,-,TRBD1,TGTGCCAGCAGTTTGGACAGGGGCCGCCGCTATGGCTACACCTTC,CASSLDRGRRYGYTF
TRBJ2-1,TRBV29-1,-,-,TGCAGCGTTGAAAGCCTCGATGAGCAGTTCTTC,CSVESLDEQFF
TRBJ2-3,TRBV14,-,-,TGTGCCAGCAGCCCCTTTGGGGGCCTAGCGGGCACAGATACGCAGTATTTT,CASSPFGGLAGTDTQYF
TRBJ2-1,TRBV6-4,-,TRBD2,TGTGCCAGCAGCGCCACTAGCGGGCCCTACAATGAGCAGTTCTTC,CASSATSGPYNEQFF
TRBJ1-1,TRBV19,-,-,TGTGCCAGTAACCCGACACGAAACACTGAAGCTTTCTTT,CASNPTRNTEAFF
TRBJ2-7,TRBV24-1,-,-,TGTGCCACCAGTGATTCCCGGTTGTCCCCCTACGAGCAGTACTTC,CATSDSRLSPYEQYF
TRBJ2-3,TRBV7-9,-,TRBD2,TGTGCCAGCAGCCCGACAGCGGGAGGCACAGATACGCAGTATTTT,CASSPTAGGTDTQYF
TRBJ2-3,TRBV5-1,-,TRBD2,TGCGCCAGCAGCTTGGGAGTCCTAGCGGGAGGGCTGGATACGCAGTATTTT,CASSLGVLAGGLDTQYF
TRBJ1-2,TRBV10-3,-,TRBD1,TGTGCCATCAGGGAGGGGGCGAACTATGGCTACACCTTC,CAIREGANYGYTF
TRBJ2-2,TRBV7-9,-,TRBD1,TGTGCCAGCAGCTTAGCCGACAGGGGTCGTACCGGGGAGCTGTTTTTT,CASSLADRGRTGELFF
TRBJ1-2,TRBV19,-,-,TGTGCCAGTAGTATTGCAGGGGCCAACTATGGCTACACCTTC,CASSIAGANYGYTF
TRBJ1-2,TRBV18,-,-,TGTGCCAGCTCACCCGGGGCGGGAACGAACTATGGCTACACCTTC,CASSPGAGTNYGYTF
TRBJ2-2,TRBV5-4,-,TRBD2,TGTGCCAGCAGCTTATTACTAGCGCAGAACACCGGGGAGCTGTTTTTT,CASSLLLAQNTGELFF
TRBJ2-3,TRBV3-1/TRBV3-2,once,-,TGTGCCAGCAGCCAAGATTTAGCCCGATCTGGAGATACGCAGTATTTT,CASSQDLARSGDTQYF
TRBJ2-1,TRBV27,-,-,TGTGCCAGCAGTTATATCCCGAAGTTGGGGGGTGGGGAGCAGTTCTTC,CASSYIPKLGGGEQFF
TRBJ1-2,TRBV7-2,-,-,TGTGCCAGCAGCGTGGGACGGGGGGCTGGCTACACCTTC,CASSVGRGAGYTF
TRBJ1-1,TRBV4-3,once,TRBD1,TGCGCCAGCAGCCAAGAACAGGGGAGGACTGAAGCTTTCTTT,CASSQEQGRTEAFF
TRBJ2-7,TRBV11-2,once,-,TGTGCCAGCAGCCCGCGGGGATCCTACGAGCAGTACTTC,CASSPRGSYEQYF
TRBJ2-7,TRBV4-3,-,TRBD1,TGCGCCAGCAGCCAAGAAGAAGGGACAGCCTACGAGCAGTACTTC,CASSQEEGTAYEQYF
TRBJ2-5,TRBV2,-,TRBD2,TGTGCCAGCAGGGGACTAGCGGCTAAACCAGAAGAGACCCAGTACTTC,CASRGLAAKPEETQYF
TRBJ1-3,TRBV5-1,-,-,TGCGCCAGCAGCTTGGGTGCGGACACCATATATTTT,CASSLGADTIYF
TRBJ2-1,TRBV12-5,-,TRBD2,TGTGCTAGTGCCCCAAGCGGGAGGGCCGGCGATGAGCAGTTCTTC,CASAPSGRAGDEQFF
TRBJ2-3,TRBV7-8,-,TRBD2,TGTGCCGGGACTAGCGGAACCGATACGCAGTATTTT,CAGTSGTDTQYF
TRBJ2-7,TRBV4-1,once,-,TGCGCCAGCAGCCAAGAGCAAGGGGCTGGCTACGAGCAGTACTTC,CASSQEQGAGYEQYF
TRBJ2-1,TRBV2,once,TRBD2,TGTGCCAGCAGTGGACTAGCGGGTGGGGGCAATGAGCAGTTCTTC,CASSGLAGGGNEQFF
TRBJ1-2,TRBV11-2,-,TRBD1,TGTGCCAGCAGCCAGGGGGATGGCTACACCTTC,CASSQGDGYTF
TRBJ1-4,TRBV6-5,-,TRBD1,TGTGCCAGCAGTTACTCCACGTCAGGGGGTGAAAAACTGTTTTTT,CASSYSTSGGEKLFF
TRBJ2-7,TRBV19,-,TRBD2,TGTGCCAGTAGTGGACGGACTAGCGGGAGCTCCTACGAGCAGTACTTC,CASSGRTSGSSYEQYF
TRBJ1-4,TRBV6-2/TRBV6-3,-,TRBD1,TGTGCCAGCAGTTATTTCCCCGGGACAGGGGATGAAAAACTGTTTTTT,CASSYFPGTGDEKLFF
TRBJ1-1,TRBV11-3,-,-,TGTGCCAGCAGCCCTGGTTTTGGCCTCAGGAACACTGAAGCTTTCTTT,CASSPGFGLRNTEAFF
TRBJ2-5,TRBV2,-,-,TGTGCCAGCAGAGGGAGAACACGGGGTGAGACCCAGTACTTC,CASRGRTRGETQYF
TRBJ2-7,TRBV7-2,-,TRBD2,TGTGCCAGCAGCTTCCTAGCGGGAGGGAACCGAGGACAAAACGAGCAGTACTTC,CASSFLAGGNRGQNEQYF
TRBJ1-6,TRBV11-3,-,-,TGTGCCAGCAGCTTAGAAGTCTCAGTTCCCCTCCACTTT,CASSLEVSVPLHF
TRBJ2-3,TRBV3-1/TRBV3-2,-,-,TGTGCCAGCAGCCAACCCGGGGTGGGAGATACGCAGTATTTT,CASSQPGVGDTQYF
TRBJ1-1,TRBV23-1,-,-,TGCGCCAGCAGCATACAGGGAGTTGGTACGGAAGGGAACACTGAAGCTTTCTTT,CASSIQGVGTEGNTEAFF
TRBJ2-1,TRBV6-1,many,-,TGTGCCAGCAGTGAAGTCCAGGGGCGCGCTGAGCAGTTCTTC,CASSEVQGRAEQFF